What follows are 4 T cell receptor beta chains derived from one specimen sequenced in a study of cytomegalovirus exposure and HLA in healthy donors. The PCR had 60 Vbeta and 13 Jbeta primers. TCRdb keeps only in-frame clones here, not all; method: immunoSEQ multiplex PCR. This sample yields fewer than 200,000 clones, of which 70% to 80% are seen a single time; 2% to 2.5% belongs to the top ten. Sequences were obtained from PBMCs. The receptors shown here come from a man aged 55 to 70 in good health and CMV-seronegative.

The chain employs TRBV7-8 and TRBJ1-5; no clear D gene. Trimming took off 1 base at V and 1 base at J, with 8 bases between the two ends. Germline assignment: CDR1 SGHVS and CDR2 FQNEAQ. The CDR3 has 15 amino acids. Here the CDR3 reads CASSLGGLSNQPQHF. The CDR3 nucleotides are TGTGCCAGCAGCTTAGGAGGGCTGAGCAATCAGCCCCAGCATTTT. The full variable domain, with the rest looked up from reference TRBV7-8 and TRBJ1-5, is GAGVSQSPRYKVAKRGQDVALRCDPISGHVSLFWYQQALGQGPEFLTYFQNEAQLDKSGLPSDRFFAERPEGSVSTLKIQRTQQEDSAVYLCASSLGGLSNQPQHFGDGTRLSIL.

The CDR3 here is CASSLQTGSAGELFF. CDR3 in DNA: TGTGCCAGTAGTCTACAGACAGGGTCGGCCGGGGAGCTGTTTTTT. This sequence joins TRBV19 and TRBJ2-2; 7 nucleotides match TRBD1. Losses at the gene ends were 5 bases for V and 6 bases for J; bases not matched to a gene: 9. The CDR3 consists of 15 residues. Germline CDR1 LNHDA, CDR2 SQIVND (reference sequence).

The chain recombines TRBV2 with TRBJ2-7; 8 nucleotides align to TRBD2. From germline, CDR1 is SNHLY and CDR2 FYNNEI. CDR3 length equals 17 residues. J was trimmed by 6 bases and V by 2 bases; bases with no gene match: 15. This CDR3 reads CASSERLQAGAHGEQYF. The CDR3 region has the DNA TGTGCCAGCAGTGAAAGGTTGCAAGCGGGGGCCCACGGCGAGCAGTACTTC.

The chain combines TRBV5-4 with TRBJ1-4; 7 nucleotides match TRBD1. Per germline, CDR1 SGHNT and CDR2 YYREEE (reference sequence). This CDR3 comprises 15 residues. The junction had 4 bases not matched to a gene; V was cut back by 3 bases and J by 2 bases. CDR3 sequence: CASSSAQGTNEKLFF. CDR3 nucleotides: TGTGCCAGCAGCTCCGCACAGGGGACTAATGAAAAACTGTTTTTT.